This T cell receptor beta chain appears in the sequencing data of a study of blood T cell repertoires in COVID-19. Across the whole study: Samples taken during acute and convalescent COVID-19 were collected in the United States, Italy and Spain. PBMCs, B-cell-depleted T cells, or T cells were the source of the cDNA or gDNA that made up the material.

Trimming took off 4 bases at V and 5 bases at J, with 14 bases between the two ends. The CDR3 consists of 15 residues. From germline, CDR1 is SEHNR and CDR2 FQNEAQ (reference sequence). In the study's own analysis: Using reference gene primer amplification, nucleated cell counts were estimated. TCRdb's table, derived via immunoSEQ multiplex PCR, lists solely in-frame clones and lacks some. V and J calls and clone size follow that table, whereas D and trimming were derived from the DNA. In the table there are 110,000 to 150,000 clones, 88% of which are singletons. This TCR came from a man in his sixties or seventies with acute or convalescent COVID-19. The sample was peripheral blood. The chain couples TRBV7-9 to TRBJ2-2; no definite D call. The CDR3 DNA sequence: TGTGCCAGCAGCTCTCCTCCTTCGGGTACCGGGGAGCTGTTTTTT. It translates to CASSSPPSGTGELFF.